The sequence of this TCR beta chain was determined in a study of OX40 agonist ivuxolimab in advanced cancers. At the level of the study: Eligibility admitted prior anti-PD-1, anti-PD-L1 or anti-CTLA-4 therapy; around 42% had some. Three patients showed partial responses: one hepatocellular carcinoma and two cutaneous melanoma cases. Study conclusions and caveats: Relatively little clonal expansion, among the lowest observed, appeared in partial responders at 0.1-3.0 mg/kg.

Germline loops: CDR1 SGDLS, CDR2 YYNGEE. The CDR3 extends over 14 amino acids. Losses at the gene ends were 7 bases for V and 3 bases for J; bases not matched to a gene: 4. Assay: immunoSEQ multiplex PCR; the TCRdb copy retains only in-frame clones and omits some. The table shows tens of thousands of clones, with approximately 90% occurring only once. Concerning this clone: The antigen remains unidentified.

The chain has TRBV9 and TRBJ1-2; 12 bases line up with TRBD1. The sequencing used CD4+ or CD8+ T cells sorted from blood, collected in a trial of the OX40 agonist ivuxolimab. The sequence came from an adult with an advanced solid tumor such as melanoma, head and neck, liver or kidney cancer. The CDR3 region has the DNA TGTGCCAGCCGGGGGACAGGGGGCTACTATGGCTACACCTTC. Its translation is CASRGTGGYYGYTF.